Following are 23 T cell receptor beta chains from one sample sequenced in a study of shared clonotypes between healthy human individuals. Here immunoSEQ multiplex PCR was the method, and the copy in TCRdb shows in-frame clones only, minus some. The sample has about a million clones; under 80% are singletons. The sequenced sample consisted of memory CD4+ T cells sorted from blood. Subset noted: CD45RA-negative fraction. The receptors were sampled from a man in his late teens or twenties in good health.

The chain combines TRBV14 with TRBJ2-5; a possible D gene is TRBD2 (6 bases). This CDR3 is built from 14 residues. The V and J ends lost 7 bases and 4 bases respectively, with 16 bases between them. In germline, CDR1 is SGHDN, CDR2 FVKESK. The CDR3 sequence: CASNSGDLRETQYF. The CDR3 DNA sequence: TGTGCCAGCAACTCGGGGGATCTCAGAGAGACCCAGTACTTC.

V gene TRBV6-5 combines with J gene TRBJ1-1; TRBD1 is a possible D gene (5 bases). Germline CDR1 is MNHEY and CDR2 is SVGAGI. The CDR3 is made up of 15 amino acids. Trimming pared 0 bases from V and 0 bases from J, leaving 8 bases between. CDR3 residues: CASSYSRTLNTEAFF. The CDR3 region has the DNA TGTGCCAGCAGTTACTCAAGGACATTGAACACTGAAGCTTTCTTT.

In DNA form, the CDR3 reads TGTGCCAGCAGCCTCGCGGGACTGCACACAGATACGCAGTATTTT. This codes for CASSLAGLHTDTQYF. This chain links TRBV7-2 with TRBJ2-3; D might be TRBD2 (6 bases). This CDR3 spans 15 amino acids. Trimming took 5 bases from V and 2 from J, leaving 14 bases between them. From germline, CDR1 is SGHTA and CDR2 FQGNSA.

This clone was seen ten or more times. The chain joins TRBV5-1 to TRBJ2-1, with a tentative D call TRBD1 (5 bases). Trimming removed 0 bases from V and 0 bases from J, with 10 bases in between. The CDR3 is 16 residues long. Per germline, CDR1 SGHRS and CDR2 YFSETQ. CDR3 DNA sequence: TGCGCCAGCAGCTTGGATTGGGGCGGCTCCTACAATGAGCAGTTCTTC. Translation: CASSLDWGGSYNEQFF.

This chain uses TRBV6-5 with TRBJ2-1; TRBD1 might be the D (6 bases). The CDR3 extends over 11 amino acids. Germline CDR1 and CDR2: MNHEY and SVGAGI. Trimming shortened V by 6 bases and J by 10 bases, and 10 bases separated the two germline ends. The chain's CDR3 is CASSQGTEQFF. CDR3 coding DNA: TGTGCCAGCAGCCAAGGGACAGAGCAGTTCTTC.

This clone turned up a few times. V usage is TRBV15 and J usage is TRBJ1-1; 7 nucleotides line up with TRBD1. The CDR3 sequence is 17 residues long. Trimming at V came to 1 base and at J to 3 bases, leaving 11 bases not matched to a gene. CDR1 is LNHNV and CDR2 is YYDKDF in the germline V gene (reference sequence). CDR3 protein: CATSRGGQARSYTEAFF. As DNA, the CDR3 is TGTGCCACCAGCAGAGGCGGACAGGCTAGATCGTACACTGAAGCTTTCTTT.

This clone was seen just once. This chain's CDR3 is CAWSVKGRVYGYTF. The CDR3 bases are TGTGCCTGGAGTGTAAAGGGTAGAGTCTATGGCTACACCTTC. The rearrangement uses TRBV30 and TRBJ1-2; D is undetermined. V was clipped by 0 bases and J by 4 bases, with 12 bases between them. The CDR3 loop spans 14 amino acids. Germline V gives CDR1 GTSNPN, CDR2 SVGIG (reference sequence).

The chain links TRBV21-1 to TRBJ2-3; the table's D call, TRBD1, has no DNA check behind it. TRBV21-1 counts as a pseudogene. This CDR3 spans 16 amino acids. CDR3 DNA: TGTGCCAGCAGCGACGACAGGGGGCGTTCGGGAGATACGCAGTATTTT. It specifies CASSDDRGRSGDTQYF.

J is TRBJ1-2 and V is TRBV2, with 9 bases that match TRBD1. The CDR3 totals 14 residues. V was pared by 4 bases and J by 4 bases, with 4 bases of the junction left unmatched. In germline, CDR1 is SNHLY, CDR2 FYNNEI. The CDR3 spells CASSAQGAFYGYTF. The CDR3 region has the DNA TGTGCCAGCAGTGCACAGGGGGCTTTCTATGGCTACACCTTC.

Only one count was recorded for this clone. The rearrangement links TRBV13 to TRBJ2-5; 9 nucleotides match TRBD2. The V segment lost 0 bases and the J segment 4 bases; nucleotides outside the gene matches: 3. The V gene's germline CDR1 is PRHDT and CDR2 FYEKMQ (reference sequence). The CDR3 loop spans 15 amino acids. This chain's CDR3 is CASSLGAGGSETQYF. Written as DNA, the CDR3 is TGTGCCAGCAGCTTAGGAGCGGGAGGCTCAGAGACCCAGTACTTC.

CDR3: CASNLAGANEQFF. The CDR3 DNA sequence: TGTGCCAGCAACCTAGCGGGGGCCAATGAGCAGTTCTTC. The chain has TRBV5-4 and TRBJ2-1; TRBD2 matches 10 bases. The germline V gene has CDR1 SGHNT and CDR2 YYREEE (reference sequence). The CDR3 extends over 13 amino acids. The junction had 3 bases not matched to a gene; V was cut back by 6 bases and J by 6 bases.

This clone was seen a few times. The genes are TRBV7-8 and TRBJ2-1, with D unclear. Between the trimmed V and J ends, which lost 5 bases and 3 bases, there was a span of 8 bases. Germline-derived CDR1 and CDR2 are SGHVS and FQNEAQ. The CDR3 consists of 13 residues. CDR3 sequence (DNA): TGTGCCAGCAGCCCACGAGACTACAATGAGCAGTTCTTC. Residues: CASSPRDYNEQFF.

The count of this clone is one. The CDR3 region has the DNA TGTGCCAGCAGCTTCGTGGGGGATGCTCAGCCCCAGCATTTT. Its protein product is CASSFVGDAQPQHF. The chain recombines TRBV7-9 with TRBJ1-5; a weak D match, TRBD1 (5 bases). The CDR3 is made up of 14 amino acids. Germline CDR1 and CDR2: SEHNR and FQNEAQ (reference sequence). V was shortened by 3 bases and J by 6 bases, with 12 bases between the two germline ends.

CDR3 in DNA: TGTGCCAGTAGTATGGGACAGGTTGTAGGTCAGCCCCAGCATTTT. This encodes CASSMGQVVGQPQHF. The rearrangement joins TRBV19 to TRBJ1-5; 8 bases match TRBD1. The germline V gene encodes CDR1 LNHDA and CDR2 SQIVND (reference sequence). This CDR3 comprises 15 residues. The junction had 7 bases not matched to a gene; V was cut back by 3 bases and J by 6 bases.

J is TRBJ2-1 and V is TRBV7-2, with 9 nucleotides matching TRBD2. The length of the CDR3 is 16 residues. The germline CDR1 and CDR2 sequences are SGHTA and FQGNSA. With V trimmed by 4 bases and J by 4 bases, 8 bases remained unmatched. The CDR3 nucleotides are TGTGCCAGCAGCTCGTCGACTAGCGGAATATACAATGAGCAGTTCTTC. This sequence encodes CASSSSTSGIYNEQFF.

The chain couples TRBV27 to TRBJ2-2; the match to TRBD1 covers 8 bases. This CDR3 region has 17 residues. Per the germline V gene, CDR1 is MNHEY and CDR2 is SMNVEV (reference sequence). V shed 5 bases and J 5 bases; nucleotides not matched to a gene: 13. The CDR3 region is CASSALRTGINTGELFF. CDR3 DNA: TGTGCCAGCAGTGCCCTTCGGACAGGGATTAATACCGGGGAGCTGTTTTTT.

The chain uses TRBV28 and TRBJ1-5, with D uncertain. Germline V lookup: CDR1 MDHEN, CDR2 SYDVKM. Trimming took 1 base from V and 3 from J, leaving 7 bases between them. This CDR3 region has 14 residues. The DNA of the CDR3 is TGTGCCAGCAGTTTATCCCAACTCAATCAGCCCCAGCATTTT. Protein product: CASSLSQLNQPQHF.

This clone appeared a few times. Different DNA sequences within this sample yield the same CDR3. This chain uses TRBV15 with TRBJ2-7; D might be TRBD1 (5 bases). The V end lost 3 bases, the J end lost 0 bases, and 9 bases lay between the germline ends. This CDR3 has 14 residues. The germline gives CDR1 LNHNV, CDR2 YYDKDF (reference sequence). The CDR3 DNA sequence: TGTGCCACCAGCAGGGACACGAGCTCCTACGAGCAGTACTTC. Translated, it gives CATSRDTSSYEQYF.

The chain is built from TRBV6-1 and TRBJ2-7; D is perhaps TRBD2 (6 bases). Trimming cost V 8 bases and J 4 bases, with 18 bases left between them. In germline, CDR1 is MNHNS, CDR2 SASEGT. This CDR3 is built from 14 residues. CDR3 bases: TGTGCCAGCTGGGACGGGGGTCCCCCTTACGAGCAGTACTTC. Protein: CASWDGGPPYEQYF.

There are a few counts of this clone. This rearrangement joins TRBV6-1 to TRBJ1-6, with 9 bases aligning to TRBD1. This CDR3 contains 15 residues. Germline V gene sequence: CDR1 MNHNS, CDR2 SASEGT. V lost 7 bases, J lost 9 bases, and 10 bases stayed unmatched. The CDR3 nucleotides read TGTGCCAGCACTCAATTGACAGGGGGAATTTCACCCCTCCACTTT. Translation gives CASTQLTGGISPLHF.

This chain joins TRBV10-3 and TRBJ1-1; D not resolved. The V gene lost 6 bases and the J gene lost 0 bases, with 8 bases spanning the gap. Germline values: CDR1 ENHRY, CDR2 SYGVKD. CDR3 length: 13 residues. The CDR3 is CAISRDLNTEAFF. The CDR3 DNA reads TGTGCCATCAGCAGAGATTTGAACACTGAAGCTTTCTTT.

V is TRBV27 and J is TRBJ1-6; 8 bases map to TRBD1. This CDR3 contains 18 residues. V shed 4 bases and J 13 bases; nucleotides not matched to a gene: 21. CDR1 and CDR2 (germline): MNHEY, SMNVEV (reference sequence). The chain's CDR3 is CASSSTGAGIGGLGPLHF. The CDR3, as DNA: TGTGCCAGCAGTTCGACAGGGGCGGGTATCGGTGGGCTCGGGCCCCTCCACTTT.

Concerning this clone: Given a far larger clone just one base away, this is likely a sequencing read error. Other DNA sequences from this sample encode an identical CDR3 as well. The genes are TRBV14 and TRBJ2-2, with no clear D. V was clipped by 1 base and J by 4 bases, with 1 base between them. The CDR3 loop spans 12 amino acids. Germline CDR1 reads SGHDN; CDR2 reads FVKESK. CDR3 residues: CASSQVTGELFF. The CDR3 DNA sequence: TGTGCCAGCAGCCAAGTCACCGGGGAGCTGTTTTTT.